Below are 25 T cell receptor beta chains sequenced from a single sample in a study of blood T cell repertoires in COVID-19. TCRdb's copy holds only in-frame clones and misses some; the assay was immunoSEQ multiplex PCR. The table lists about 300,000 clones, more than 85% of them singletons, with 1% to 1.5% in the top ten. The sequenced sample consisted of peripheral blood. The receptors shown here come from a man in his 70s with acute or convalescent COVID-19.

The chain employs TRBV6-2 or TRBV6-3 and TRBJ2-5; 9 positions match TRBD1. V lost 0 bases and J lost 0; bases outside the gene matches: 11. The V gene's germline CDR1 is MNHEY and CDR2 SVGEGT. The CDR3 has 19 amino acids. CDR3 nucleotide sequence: TGTGCCAGCAGTTACTCGAGGACAGGGGAGAGAGGGTACCAAGAGACCCAGTACTTC. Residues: CASSYSRTGERGYQETQYF.

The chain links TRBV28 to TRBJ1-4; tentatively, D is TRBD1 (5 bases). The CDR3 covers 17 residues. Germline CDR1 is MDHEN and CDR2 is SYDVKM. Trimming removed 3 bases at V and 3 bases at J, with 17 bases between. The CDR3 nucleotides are TGTGCCAGCAGTTTTGCAGGGCGAGAAATATCTAATGAAAAACTGTTTTTT. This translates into CASSFAGREISNEKLFF.

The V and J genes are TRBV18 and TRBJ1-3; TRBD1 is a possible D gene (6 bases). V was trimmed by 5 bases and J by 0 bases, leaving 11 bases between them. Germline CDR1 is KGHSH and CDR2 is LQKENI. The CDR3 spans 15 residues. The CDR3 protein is CASSATGFSGNTIYF. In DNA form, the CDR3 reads TGTGCCAGCTCAGCGACAGGCTTCTCTGGAAACACCATATATTTT.

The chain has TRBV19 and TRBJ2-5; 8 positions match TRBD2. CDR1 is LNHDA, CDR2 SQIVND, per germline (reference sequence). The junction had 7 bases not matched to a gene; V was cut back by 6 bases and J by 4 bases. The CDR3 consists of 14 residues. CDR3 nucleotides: TGTGCCAGTAGCCTTTCGACTAGCGCAGAGACCCAGTACTTC. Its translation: CASSLSTSAETQYF. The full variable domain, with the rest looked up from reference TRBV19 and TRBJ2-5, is DGGITQSPKYLFRKEGQNVTLSCEQNLNHDAMYWYRQDPGQGLRLIYYSQIVNDFQKGDIAEGYSVSREKKESFPLTVTSAQKNPTAFYLCASSLSTSAETQYFGPGTRLLVL.

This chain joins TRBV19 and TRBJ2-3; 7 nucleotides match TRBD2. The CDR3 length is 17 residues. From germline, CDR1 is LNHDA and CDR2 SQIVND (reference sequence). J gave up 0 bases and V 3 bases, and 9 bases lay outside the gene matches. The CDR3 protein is CASSIAKFSGSTDTQYF. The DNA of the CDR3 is TGTGCCAGTAGTATCGCGAAGTTTAGCGGGAGCACAGATACGCAGTATTTT.

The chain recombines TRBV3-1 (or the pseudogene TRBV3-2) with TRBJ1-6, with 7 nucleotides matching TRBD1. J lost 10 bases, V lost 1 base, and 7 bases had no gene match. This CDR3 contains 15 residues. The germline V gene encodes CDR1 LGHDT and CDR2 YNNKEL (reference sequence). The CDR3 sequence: CASSQVGAGGSPLHF. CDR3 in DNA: TGTGCCAGCAGCCAAGTTGGGGCAGGGGGGTCACCCCTCCACTTT.

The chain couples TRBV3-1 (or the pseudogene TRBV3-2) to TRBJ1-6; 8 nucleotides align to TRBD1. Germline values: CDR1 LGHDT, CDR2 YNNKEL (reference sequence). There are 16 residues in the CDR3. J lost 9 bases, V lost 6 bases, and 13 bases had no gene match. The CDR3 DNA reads TGTGCCAGCAGGAAGACAGGGGTACAACTGGCTTCACCCCTCCACTTT. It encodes CASRKTGVQLASPLHF.

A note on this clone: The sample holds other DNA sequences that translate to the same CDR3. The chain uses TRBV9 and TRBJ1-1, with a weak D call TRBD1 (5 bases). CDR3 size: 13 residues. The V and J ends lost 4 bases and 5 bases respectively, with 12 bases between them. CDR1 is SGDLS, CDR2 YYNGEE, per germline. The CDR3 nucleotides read TGTGCCAGCAGCCCGGGGGGTAGGACTGAAGCTTTCTTT. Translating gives CASSPGGRTEAFF.

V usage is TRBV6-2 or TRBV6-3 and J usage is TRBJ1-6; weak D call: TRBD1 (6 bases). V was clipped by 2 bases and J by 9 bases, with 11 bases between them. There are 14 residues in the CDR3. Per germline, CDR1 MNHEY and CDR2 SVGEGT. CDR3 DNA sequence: TGTGCCAGCAGTTACACAGGGAATACTTCACCCCTCCACTTT. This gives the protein CASSYTGNTSPLHF.

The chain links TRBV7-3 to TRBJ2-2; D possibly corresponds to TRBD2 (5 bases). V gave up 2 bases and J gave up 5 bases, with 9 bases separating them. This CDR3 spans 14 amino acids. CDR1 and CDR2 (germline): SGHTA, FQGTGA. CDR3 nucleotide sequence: TGTGCCAGCAGCTTAGCAGCGGTAACCGGGGAGCTGTTTTTT. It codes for CASSLAAVTGELFF.

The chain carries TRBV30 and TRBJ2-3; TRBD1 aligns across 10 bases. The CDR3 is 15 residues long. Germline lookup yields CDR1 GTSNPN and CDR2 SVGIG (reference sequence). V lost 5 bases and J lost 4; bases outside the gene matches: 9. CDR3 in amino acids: CAWGGRDRGSDTQYF. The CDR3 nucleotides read TGTGCCTGGGGGGGACGGGACAGGGGTTCAGATACGCAGTATTTT.

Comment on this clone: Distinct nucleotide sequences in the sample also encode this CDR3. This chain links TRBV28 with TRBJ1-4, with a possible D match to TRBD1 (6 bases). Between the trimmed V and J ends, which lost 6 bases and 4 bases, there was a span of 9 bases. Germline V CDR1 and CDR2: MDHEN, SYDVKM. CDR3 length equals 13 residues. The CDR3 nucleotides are TGTGCCAGCAGGGACAGAAGTAATGAAAAACTGTTTTTT. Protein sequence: CASRDRSNEKLFF.

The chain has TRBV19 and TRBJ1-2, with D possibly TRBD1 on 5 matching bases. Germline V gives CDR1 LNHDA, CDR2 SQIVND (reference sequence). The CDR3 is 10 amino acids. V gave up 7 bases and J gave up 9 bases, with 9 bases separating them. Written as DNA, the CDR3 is TGTGCCAGTACCGGGGGAAGCTACACCTTC. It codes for CASTGGSYTF.

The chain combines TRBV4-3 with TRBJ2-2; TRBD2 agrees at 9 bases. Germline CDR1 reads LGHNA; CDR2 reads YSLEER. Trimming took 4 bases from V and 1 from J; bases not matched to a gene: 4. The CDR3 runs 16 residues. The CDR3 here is CASSRGLALNTGELFF. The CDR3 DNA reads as TGCGCCAGCAGCCGAGGACTAGCGTTGAACACCGGGGAGCTGTTTTTT.

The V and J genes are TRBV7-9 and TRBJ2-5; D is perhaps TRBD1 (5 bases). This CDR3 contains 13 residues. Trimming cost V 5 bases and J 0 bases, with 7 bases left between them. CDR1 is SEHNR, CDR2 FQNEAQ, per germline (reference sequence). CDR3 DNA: TGTGCCAGCAGCGCAGGGAACCAAGAGACCCAGTACTTC. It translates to CASSAGNQETQYF.

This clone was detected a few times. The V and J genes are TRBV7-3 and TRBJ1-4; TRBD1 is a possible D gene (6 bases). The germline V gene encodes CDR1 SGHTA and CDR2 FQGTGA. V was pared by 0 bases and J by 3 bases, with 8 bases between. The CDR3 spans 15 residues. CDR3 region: CASSLTGGANEKLFF. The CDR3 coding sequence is TGTGCCAGCAGCTTAACAGGGGGTGCTAATGAAAAACTGTTTTTT. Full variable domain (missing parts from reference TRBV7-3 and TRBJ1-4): GAGVSQTPSNKVTEKGKYVELRCDPISGHTALYWYRQSLGQGPEFLIYFQGTGAADDSGLPNDRFFAVRPEGSVSTLKIQRTERGDSAVYLCASSLTGGANEKLFFGSGTQLSVL.

This CDR3 reads CASGRGTGAGNTIYF. CDR3 coding DNA: TGTGCCAGCGGAAGAGGGACAGGGGCGGGAAACACCATATATTTT. The chain uses TRBV6-5 and TRBJ1-3; TRBD1 aligns across 10 bases. V lost 8 bases and J lost 4; bases outside the gene matches: 8. This CDR3 is built from 15 residues. CDR1 and CDR2 from the germline V gene are MNHEY and SVGAGI.

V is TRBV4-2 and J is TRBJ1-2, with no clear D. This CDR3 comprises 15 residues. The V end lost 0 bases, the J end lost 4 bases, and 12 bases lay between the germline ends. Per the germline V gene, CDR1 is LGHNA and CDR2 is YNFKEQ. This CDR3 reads CASSQDGQRGYGYTF. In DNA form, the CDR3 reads TGTGCCAGCAGCCAAGACGGGCAGCGGGGCTATGGCTACACCTTC.

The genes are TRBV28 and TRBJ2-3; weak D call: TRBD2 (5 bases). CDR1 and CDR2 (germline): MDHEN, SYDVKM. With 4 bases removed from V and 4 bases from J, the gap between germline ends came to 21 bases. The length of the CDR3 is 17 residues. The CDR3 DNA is TGTGCCAGCAGTTCCCAAGCGTCTAGCATGACCCCAGATACGCAGTATTTT. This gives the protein CASSSQASSMTPDTQYF.

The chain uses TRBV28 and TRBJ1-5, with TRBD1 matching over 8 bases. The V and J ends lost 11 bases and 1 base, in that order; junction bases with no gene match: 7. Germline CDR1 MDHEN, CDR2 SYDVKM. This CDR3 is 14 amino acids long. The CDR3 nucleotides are TGTGCCTATAGGACAGGGAGCAGCAATCAGCCCCAGCATTTT. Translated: CAYRTGSSNQPQHF.

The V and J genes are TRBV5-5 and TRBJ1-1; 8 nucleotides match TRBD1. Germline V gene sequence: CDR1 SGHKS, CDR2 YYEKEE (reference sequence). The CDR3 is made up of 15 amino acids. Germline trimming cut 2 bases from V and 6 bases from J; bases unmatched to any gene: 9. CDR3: CASSFGTTGGAEAFF. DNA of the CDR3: TGTGCCAGCAGCTTTGGGACCACAGGGGGTGCTGAAGCTTTCTTT.

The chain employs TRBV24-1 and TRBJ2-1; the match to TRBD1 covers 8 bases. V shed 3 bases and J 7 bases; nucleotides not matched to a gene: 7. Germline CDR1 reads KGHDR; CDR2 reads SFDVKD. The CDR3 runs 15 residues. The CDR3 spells CATSDTTGAGNEQFF. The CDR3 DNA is TGTGCCACCAGTGATACGACAGGGGCTGGGAATGAGCAGTTCTTC.

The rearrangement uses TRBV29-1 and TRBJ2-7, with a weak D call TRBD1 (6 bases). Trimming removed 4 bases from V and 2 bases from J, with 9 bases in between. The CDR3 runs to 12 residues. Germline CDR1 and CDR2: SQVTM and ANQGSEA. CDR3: CSVAQGTYEQYF. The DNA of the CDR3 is TGCAGCGTTGCCCAGGGGACCTACGAGCAGTACTTC.

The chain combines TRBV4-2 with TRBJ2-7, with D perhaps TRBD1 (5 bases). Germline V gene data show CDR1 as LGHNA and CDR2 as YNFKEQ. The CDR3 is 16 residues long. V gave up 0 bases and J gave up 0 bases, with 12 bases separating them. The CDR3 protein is CASSQDIGAVSYEQYF. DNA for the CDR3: TGTGCCAGCAGCCAAGATATTGGGGCTGTCTCCTACGAGCAGTACTTC.

The CDR3 is CASSEYGGSSYEQYF. In DNA form, the CDR3 reads TGTGCCAGCAGTGAATATGGCGGGAGCTCCTACGAGCAGTACTTC. The chain uses TRBV6-4 and TRBJ2-7, with TRBD2 matching 7 bases. Germline CDR1 is MRHNA and CDR2 is SNTAGT. The V segment lost 3 bases and the J segment 0 bases; nucleotides outside the gene matches: 5. The CDR3 totals 15 residues.